A single sample gave rise to the 15 T cell receptor beta chains below, sequenced in a study of PD-1 blockade in mismatch repair-deficient tumors. TCRdb keeps only in-frame clones here, not all; method: immunoSEQ multiplex PCR. The sample includes about 38,000 clones, approximately 81% of them seen just once. Sequencing used peripheral blood, obtained around 75 weeks after starting pembrolizumab. These receptors were obtained from an adult with mismatch repair-deficient cancer.

This chain connects TRBV2 to TRBJ2-3; D is ambiguous. Germline CDR1 reads SNHLY; CDR2 reads FYNNEI. Trimming shortened V by 4 bases and J by 2 bases, and 10 bases separated the two germline ends. This CDR3 has 14 residues. In DNA, the CDR3 is TGTGCCAGCAGTGCGAAAGGTAACACAGATACGCAGTATTTT. Protein product: CASSAKGNTDTQYF.

The chain is built from TRBV10-3 and TRBJ1-1; TRBD1 is a possible D gene (5 bases). The V and J ends lost 2 bases and 1 base respectively, with 17 bases between them. This CDR3 has 17 amino acids. The germline gives CDR1 ENHRY, CDR2 SYGVKD. The CDR3 region is CAISEVQGRPSNTEAFF. CDR3 DNA: TGTGCCATCAGTGAGGTTCAGGGCCGCCCCTCGAACACTGAAGCTTTCTTT.

The rearrangement uses TRBV5-5 and TRBJ2-3; TRBD1 matches 10 bases. CDR1 and CDR2 from the germline V gene are SGHKS and YYEKEE (reference sequence). The CDR3 spans 15 residues. V lost 5 bases to trimming and J lost 5 bases; unmatched junction nucleotides: 8. The CDR3 DNA follows: TGTGCCAGCAGGCTTGACAGGGGGCTCCGAGATACGCAGTATTTT. Encoded protein: CASRLDRGLRDTQYF.

The rearrangement uses TRBV7-9 and TRBJ1-2, with 7 bases that match TRBD1. The CDR3 has 15 amino acids. From germline, CDR1 is SEHNR and CDR2 FQNEAQ (reference sequence). V lost 1 base and J lost 7; bases outside the gene matches: 9. The CDR3 here is CASSLGGDSTGGYTF. DNA of the CDR3: TGTGCCAGCAGCTTAGGGGGGGACAGCACGGGTGGCTACACCTTC.

The rearrangement links TRBV19 to TRBJ1-1, with TRBD1 matching over 7 bases. The CDR3 runs to 16 residues. Per germline, CDR1 LNHDA and CDR2 SQIVND (reference sequence). V lost 4 bases to trimming and J lost 1 base; unmatched junction nucleotides: 9. The CDR3 sequence: CASSKLSGQANTEAFF. The CDR3 region has the DNA TGTGCCAGTAGTAAGCTTTCCGGACAGGCGAACACTGAAGCTTTCTTT.

V is TRBV10-1 and J is TRBJ2-1, with 8 bases identical to TRBD2. From germline, CDR1 is WNHNN and CDR2 SYGVQD (reference sequence). V shed 3 bases and J 7 bases; nucleotides not matched to a gene: 8. The CDR3 sequence is 15 residues long. This CDR3 reads CASSDLQREKNEQFF. The CDR3 nucleotides read TGCGCCAGCAGTGATCTCCAGCGGGAGAAAAATGAGCAGTTCTTC.

V is TRBV12-5 and J is TRBJ1-2; perhaps TRBD1 as D (5 bases). Trimming shortened V by 3 bases and J by 3 bases, and 14 bases separated the two germline ends. The CDR3 is 15 amino acids. From germline, CDR1 is LGHNT and CDR2 FRNRAP. The CDR3 DNA sequence: TGTGCTAGTGGTTTTCCGGGACCCCCTTACTATGGCTACACCTTC. Its translation: CASGFPGPPYYGYTF.

A note on this clone: Other DNA sequences within the sample encode an identical CDR3. The chain is built from TRBV5-6 and TRBJ1-4; D is ambiguous. Per germline, CDR1 SGHDT and CDR2 YYEEEE. The CDR3 spans 13 residues. Between the trimmed V and J ends, which lost 0 bases and 13 bases, there was a span of 13 bases. The CDR3 DNA reads TGTGCCAGCAGCTTGGGGAGTGTAGGCGGACTGTTTTTT. Amino acids: CASSLGSVGGLFF.

V is TRBV7-9 and J is TRBJ1-5; D call uncertain. Germline CDR1 reads SEHNR; CDR2 reads FQNEAQ (reference sequence). The CDR3 has 12 amino acids. The V end lost 2 bases, the J end lost 4 bases, and 3 bases lay between the germline ends. CDR3 DNA sequence: TGTGCCAGCAGCTTACAGAATCAGCCCCAGCATTTT. Its translation: CASSLQNQPQHF.

This clone has just one count. The J gene is TRBJ2-1, the V gene TRBV5-1, with 8 bases fitting TRBD1. J was trimmed by 10 bases and V by 0 bases; bases with no gene match: 6. The CDR3 has 14 amino acids. Germline assignment: CDR1 SGHRS and CDR2 YFSETQ. Here the CDR3 reads CASSLAGDRPEQFF. Here the CDR3 DNA reads TGCGCCAGCAGCTTGGCAGGGGACAGGCCGGAGCAGTTCTTC.

This chain connects TRBV19 to TRBJ2-3; D remains unclear. The V end was cut by 6 bases, the J end by 2 bases, with 18 bases between. There are 16 residues in the CDR3. From germline, CDR1 is LNHDA and CDR2 SQIVND (reference sequence). Here the CDR3 DNA reads TGTGCCAGTAGAAGGGCAGTAAACGACCTCACAGATACGCAGTATTTT. Translating gives CASRRAVNDLTDTQYF.

The chain employs TRBV7-2 and TRBJ2-5; TRBD2 matches 12 bases. The closer fit of TRBJ2-7 to the DNA end suggests the J call may be wrong. This CDR3 contains 16 residues. Looked up from germline, CDR1 is SGHTA and CDR2 is FQGNSA. CDR3 sequence: CASSFGLAGGIYEQYF. CDR3 bases: TGTGCCAGCAGCTTTGGCCTAGCGGGAGGGATCTACGAGCAGTACTTC.

The chain combines TRBV2 with TRBJ2-7; D might be TRBD1 (6 bases). The CDR3 covers 12 residues. Per germline, CDR1 SNHLY and CDR2 FYNNEI. V gave up 6 bases and J gave up 6 bases, with 12 bases separating them. This CDR3 reads CASSVRDIEQYF. For the CDR3, the DNA is TGTGCCAGCAGCGTTCGGGACATCGAGCAGTACTTC.

The chain links TRBV29-1 to TRBJ2-2; D is unclear. Germline lookup yields CDR1 SQVTM and CDR2 ANQGSEA. The CDR3 is made up of 13 amino acids. Trimming shortened V by 1 base and J by 1 base, and 4 bases separated the two germline ends. The CDR3 bases are TGCAGCGTTGAAGCGGTGAACACCGGGGAGCTGTTTTTT. It yields the protein CSVEAVNTGELFF.

The genes are TRBV2 and TRBJ2-5; 13 bases align to TRBD2. The V gene's germline CDR1 is SNHLY and CDR2 FYNNEI. The CDR3 runs to 15 residues. The V gene end was trimmed by 4 bases and the J gene end by 5 bases; junction bases not matched to a gene: 4. For the CDR3, the DNA is TGTGCCAGCAGTGGACTAGCGGGAGGAGGTGAGACCCAGTACTTC. Amino acid sequence: CASSGLAGGGETQYF.